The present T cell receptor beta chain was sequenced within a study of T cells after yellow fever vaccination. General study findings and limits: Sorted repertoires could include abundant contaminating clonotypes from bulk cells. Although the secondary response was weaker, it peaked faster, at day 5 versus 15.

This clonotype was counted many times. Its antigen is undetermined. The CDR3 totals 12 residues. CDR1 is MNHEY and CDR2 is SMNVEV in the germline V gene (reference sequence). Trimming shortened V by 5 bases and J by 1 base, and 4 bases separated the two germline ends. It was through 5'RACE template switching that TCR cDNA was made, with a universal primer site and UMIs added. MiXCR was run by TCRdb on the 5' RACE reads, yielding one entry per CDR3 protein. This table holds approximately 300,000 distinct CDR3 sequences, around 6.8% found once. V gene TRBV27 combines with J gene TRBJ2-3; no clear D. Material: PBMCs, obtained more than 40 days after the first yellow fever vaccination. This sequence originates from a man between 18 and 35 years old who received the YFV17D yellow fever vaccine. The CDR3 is CASSARTDTQYF. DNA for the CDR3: TGTGCCAGCAGTGCCCGCACAGATACGCAGTATTTT.